This T cell receptor beta chain was captured in a study of cytomegalovirus exposure and HLA in healthy donors. This clone was seen more than once but under ten times. The antigen is unknown. The CDR3 extends over 13 amino acids. Trimming took 6 bases from V and 4 from J; bases not matched to a gene: 2. The germline CDR1 and CDR2 sequences are MNHNY and SVGAGI (reference sequence). Study-wide findings and caveats: A list of roughly 160 TCR beta chains associated with cytomegalovirus was given. Within an earlier analysis, most TCR beta V segments proved productive either about 87% or about 30% of the time. In vitro work confirmed that three CMV-associated chains recognize CMV antigens. An analysis was carried out later, and it reportedly showed fewer N-insertions in an Asian-associated ancestry cluster than the roughly 700-donor mean.

Use of 60 Vbeta and 13 Jbeta primers characterized the PCR. The data were produced by immunoSEQ multiplex PCR, yet TCRdb's version contains in-frame clones alone and is incomplete. The sample contains 200,000 to 250,000 clones, 70% to 90% of which appear only once. The receptor was isolated from a human donor in good health. Material for sequencing was PBMCs. The V gene is TRBV6-6, the J gene TRBJ2-7, with TRBD2 identical over 11 bases. This chain's CDR3 is CASRLAGGYEQYF. The CDR3 region has the DNA TGTGCCAGCAGGCTAGCGGGAGGATACGAGCAGTACTTC.